This T cell receptor (beta chain) came from a study of shared clonotypes between healthy human individuals. In the study overall: Aged 18 to 49, the donors were a couple of women and a few men. General study points: Clonotypes that were shared across a few donors made up around 4.6% of naive CD4 clonotypes. Rarefaction showed that sequencing of sorted subsets was incomplete (despite large depth).

Original processing methods: Junction-only immunoSEQ data arrived without quality scores, meaning filtering differed. TCRdb's table, derived via immunoSEQ multiplex PCR, lists solely in-frame clones and lacks some. V and J calls and clone size are as listed in that table; D and trimming were resolved from the DNA. The table shows around 1.6 million clones, with approximately 98% occurring only once. J lost 4 bases, V lost 7 bases, and 12 bases had no gene match. Germline V CDR1 and CDR2: SNHLY, FYNNEI. The CDR3 is 15 residues long. As for this clone: What it binds is not known.

Sequences were obtained from naive CD4+ T cells sorted from blood. Subset reported: CD45RA+ positively selected. The chain couples TRBV2 to TRBJ1-1; 7 bases map to TRBD1. This sequence originates from a young man in good health. This chain's CDR3 is CASNKQGILSTEAFF. CDR3 DNA: TGTGCCAGCAATAAACAGGGGATCCTGAGCACTGAAGCTTTCTTT.